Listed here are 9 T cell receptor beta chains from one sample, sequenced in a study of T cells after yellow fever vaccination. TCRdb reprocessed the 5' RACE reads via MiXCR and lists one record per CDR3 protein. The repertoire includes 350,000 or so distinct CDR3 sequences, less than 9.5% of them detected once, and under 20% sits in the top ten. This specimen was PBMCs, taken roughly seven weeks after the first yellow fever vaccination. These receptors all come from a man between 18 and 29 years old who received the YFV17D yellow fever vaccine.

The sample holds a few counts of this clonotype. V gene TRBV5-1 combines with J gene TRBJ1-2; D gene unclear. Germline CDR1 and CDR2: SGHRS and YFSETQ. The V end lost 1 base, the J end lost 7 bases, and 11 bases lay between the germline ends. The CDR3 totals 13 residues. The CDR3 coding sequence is TGCGCCAGCAGCTTGTCTATGGAATTTGGCTACACCTTC. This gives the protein CASSLSMEFGYTF.

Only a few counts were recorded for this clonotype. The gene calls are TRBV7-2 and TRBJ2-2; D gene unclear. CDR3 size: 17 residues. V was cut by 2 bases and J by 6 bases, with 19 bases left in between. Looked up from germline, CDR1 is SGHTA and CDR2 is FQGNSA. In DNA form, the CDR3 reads TGTGCCAGCAGCTTAAGAATCTGGGTCCAAATGTCCGGGGAGCTGTTTTTT. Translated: CASSLRIWVQMSGELFF.

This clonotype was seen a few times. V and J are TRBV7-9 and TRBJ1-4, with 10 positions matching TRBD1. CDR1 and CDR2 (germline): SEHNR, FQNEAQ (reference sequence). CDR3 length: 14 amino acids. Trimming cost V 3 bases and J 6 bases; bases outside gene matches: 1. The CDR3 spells CASSFGQGDEKLFF. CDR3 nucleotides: TGTGCCAGCAGCTTTGGACAGGGGGATGAAAAACTGTTTTTT.

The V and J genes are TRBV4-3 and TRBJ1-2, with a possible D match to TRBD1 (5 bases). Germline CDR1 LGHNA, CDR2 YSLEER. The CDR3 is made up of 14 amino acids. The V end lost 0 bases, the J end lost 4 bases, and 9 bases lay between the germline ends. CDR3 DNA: TGCGCCAGCAGCCAAGAATCGGGGGGCTATGGCTACACCTTC. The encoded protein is CASSQESGGYGYTF.

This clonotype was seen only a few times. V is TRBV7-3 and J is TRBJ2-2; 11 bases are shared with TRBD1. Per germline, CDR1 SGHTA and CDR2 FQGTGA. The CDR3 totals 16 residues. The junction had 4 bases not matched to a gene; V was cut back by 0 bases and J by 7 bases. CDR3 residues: CASSLTPGQGVGELFF. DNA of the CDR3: TGTGCCAGCAGCTTAACCCCGGGACAGGGGGTCGGGGAGCTGTTTTTT. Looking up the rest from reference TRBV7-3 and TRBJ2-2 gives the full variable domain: GAGVSQTPSNKVTEKGKYVELRCDPISGHTALYWYRQSLGQGPEFLIYFQGTGAADDSGLPNDRFFAVRPEGSVSTLKIQRTERGDSAVYLCASSLTPGQGVGELFFGEGSRLTVL.

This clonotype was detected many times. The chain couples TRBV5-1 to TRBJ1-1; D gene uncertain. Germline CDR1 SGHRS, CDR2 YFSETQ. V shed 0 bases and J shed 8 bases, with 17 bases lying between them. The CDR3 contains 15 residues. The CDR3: CASSLGPGREAEAFF. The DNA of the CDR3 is TGCGCCAGCAGCTTGGGGCCGGGGAGGGAAGCCGAAGCTTTCTTT. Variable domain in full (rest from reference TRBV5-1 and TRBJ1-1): KAGVTQTPRYLIKTRGQQVTLSCSPISGHRSVSWYQQTPGQGLQFLFEYFSETQRNKGNFPGRFSGRQFSNSRSEMNVSTLELGDSALYLCASSLGPGREAEAFFGQGTRLTVV.

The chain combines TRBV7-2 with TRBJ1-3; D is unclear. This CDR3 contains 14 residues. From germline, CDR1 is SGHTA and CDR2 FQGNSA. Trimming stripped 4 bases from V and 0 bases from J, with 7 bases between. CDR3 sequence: CASSSMYSGNTIYF. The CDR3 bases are TGTGCCAGCAGCTCCATGTACTCTGGAAACACCATATATTTT.

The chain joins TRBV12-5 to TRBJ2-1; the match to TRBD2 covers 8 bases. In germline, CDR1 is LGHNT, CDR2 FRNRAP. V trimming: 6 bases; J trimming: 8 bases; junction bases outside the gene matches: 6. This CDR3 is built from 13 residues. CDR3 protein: CASGGLARDEQFF. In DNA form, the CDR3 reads TGTGCTAGTGGCGGACTAGCTCGAGATGAGCAGTTCTTC.

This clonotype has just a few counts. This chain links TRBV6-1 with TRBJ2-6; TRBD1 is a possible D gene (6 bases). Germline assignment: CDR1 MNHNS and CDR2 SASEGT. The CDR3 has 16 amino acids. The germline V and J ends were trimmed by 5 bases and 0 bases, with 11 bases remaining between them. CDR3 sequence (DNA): TGTGCCAGCAGTCTTCAGGGGACCTCTGGGGCCAACGTCCTGACTTTC. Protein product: CASSLQGTSGANVLTF.